The 30 T cell receptor beta chains listed next were all sequenced from one sample in a study of metastatic and nonmetastatic thyroid tumors. Patients underwent thyroid surgery, and none had received any treatment before it. TCRdb called clones again from the PCR reads with MiXCR. Among nearly 25,000 clones listed, 10% to 15% were seen once. Sequenced input: blood. Every receptor here comes from a female donor with papillary thyroid cancer or a benign thyroid nodule (not recorded which). Some clones in this sample may be carry-over from other donors' samples.

This chain links TRBV5-1 with TRBJ1-2, with D possibly being TRBD1 (5 bases). The CDR3 spans 15 residues. Germline CDR1 is SGHRS and CDR2 is YFSETQ. V lost 4 bases and J lost 0, with 13 bases in between. CDR3 loop: CASSGGGGPNYGYTF. The CDR3 DNA sequence: TGCGCCAGCAGCGGGGGAGGAGGTCCTAACTATGGCTACACCTTC.

This clone was recorded many times. The gene calls are TRBV7-3 and TRBJ2-1; 7 nucleotides match TRBD2. CDR1 and CDR2 from the germline V gene are SGHTA and FQGTGA. Unmatched junction bases numbered 5, after V lost 4 bases and J lost 2 bases. The CDR3 length is 15 residues. CDR3 nucleotide sequence: TGTGCCAGCAGCTCATCGACTAGCCCCTACAATGAGCAGTTCTTC. The encoded protein is CASSSSTSPYNEQFF.

In its sample, this clone was seen many times. The junction departs from germline at one end; a sequencing error may be responsible. V usage is TRBV12-3 or TRBV12-4 and J usage is TRBJ2-1; D not certain. The CDR3 runs 13 residues. CDR3 sequence (DNA): TGTGCCAGCACGTGGGTGGAGTACAGTGAGCAGTTCTTC. This sequence encodes CASTWVEYSEQFF.

At least ten counts were recorded for this clone. The chain carries TRBV3-1 and TRBJ2-7; 11 bases are a match to TRBD1. Germline loops: CDR1 LGHDT, CDR2 YNNKEL (reference sequence). This CDR3 contains 15 residues. Unmatched junction bases numbered 6, after V lost 4 bases and J lost 4 bases. The CDR3 bases are TGTGCCAGCAGCCCCCTCCGGGACAGGGGGTACGAGCAGTACTTC. Translation gives CASSPLRDRGYEQYF.

The sample holds many counts of this clone. The chain employs TRBV6-4 and TRBJ2-1, with 7 bases matching TRBD2. Germline V gene lookup returns CDR1 MRHNA and CDR2 SNTAGT. This CDR3 spans 14 amino acids. J gave up 9 bases and V 3 bases, and 8 bases lay outside the gene matches. CDR3 sequence reads: CASSEGGSSAEQFF. DNA for the CDR3: TGTGCCAGCAGTGAGGGGGGGAGCTCAGCTGAGCAGTTCTTC.

This clone has ten or more counts. The chain employs TRBV3-2 and TRBJ1-6; the table's D call of TRBD1 was not tested on the DNA. TRBV3-2 is a known pseudogene. The CDR3 consists of 21 residues. The CDR3 DNA reads as TGTGCCAGCAGCCATGGGGAGGGGGCTAACCCTTTCAGCTCCTATAATTCACCCCTCCACTTT. It specifies CASSHGEGANPFSSYNSPLHF.

In this sample, this clone turned up many times. The chain employs TRBV27 and TRBJ2-7, with 10 bases aligning to TRBD2. The CDR3 totals 14 residues. The V segment lost 8 bases and the J segment 4 bases; nucleotides outside the gene matches: 8. Germline-derived CDR1 and CDR2 are MNHEY and SMNVEV (reference sequence). CDR3 residues: CASGAGTSAYEQYF. In DNA, the CDR3 is TGTGCCAGCGGGGCCGGGACTAGCGCGTACGAGCAGTACTTC.

This clone was seen ten or more times. The chain carries TRBV4-1 and TRBJ2-7; 8 bases agree with TRBD2. Trimming at V came to 6 bases and at J to 6 bases, leaving 13 bases not matched to a gene. The CDR3 has 15 amino acids. In germline, CDR1 is MGHRA, CDR2 YSYEKL. CDR3 protein: CASSLAREGRREQYF. Written as DNA, the CDR3 is TGCGCCAGCAGTCTAGCACGGGAGGGCCGTCGCGAGCAGTACTTC.

This clone was recorded many times. The V and J genes are TRBV28 and TRBJ2-2, with D uncertain. Germline values: CDR1 MDHEN, CDR2 SYDVKM. With 6 bases removed from V and 6 bases from J, the gap between germline ends came to 8 bases. This CDR3 is 12 amino acids long. CDR3 sequence (DNA): TGTGCCAGCAGCCCCGAAGCCGGGGAGCTGTTTTTT. This gives the protein CASSPEAGELFF.

This clone was seen repeatedly, ten times or more. The gene calls are TRBV6-1 and TRBJ2-5, with D tentatively TRBD1 or TRBD2 (7 bases each). The length of the CDR3 is 13 residues. V lost 7 bases to trimming and J lost 9 bases, with 18 bases between them. The germline V gene encodes CDR1 MNHNS and CDR2 SASEGT. This CDR3 reads CASNPGGGVAQYF. CDR3 DNA: TGTGCCAGCAACCCAGGGGGGGGGGTGGCCCAGTACTTC.

Ten or more counts support this clone. A junction end diverges from the germline sequence, so it may reflect a read error. This sequence joins TRBV7-9 and TRBJ1-1; the D gene is possibly TRBD1 (6 bases). The CDR3 runs to 14 residues. Germline-derived CDR1 and CDR2 are SEHNR and FQNEAQ (reference sequence). CDR3 sequence (DNA): TGTGCCAGCAGCTTAGACATTAGCGTAAGGACAGTCCATTTT. This translates into CASSLDISVRTVHF. The full variable domain, with the rest looked up from reference TRBV7-9 and TRBJ1-1, is DTGVSQNPRHKITKRGQNVTFRCDPISEHNRLYWYRQTLGQGPEFLTYFQNEAQLEKSRLLSDRFSAERPKGSFSTLEIQRTEQGDSAMYLCASSLDISVRTVHFGQGTRLTVV.

This clone was seen many times. The CDR3 here is CASSDTSRETQYF. The DNA for the CDR3 is TGTGCCAGCAGTGACACTAGTAGAGAGACCCAGTACTTC. V and J are TRBV9 and TRBJ2-5; tentatively, D is TRBD2 (5 bases). The CDR3 consists of 13 residues. Trimming pared 5 bases from V and 4 bases from J, leaving 12 bases between. The germline V gene has CDR1 SGDLS and CDR2 YYNGEE.

This clone was picked up many times. The rearrangement uses TRBV5-1 and TRBJ2-7, with a tentative D call TRBD1 (6 bases). Germline V gives CDR1 SGHRS, CDR2 YFSETQ. The V end lost 3 bases, the J end lost 0 bases, and 16 bases lay between the germline ends. The CDR3 length is 16 residues. The DNA of the CDR3 is TGCGCCAGCAGCTCCACAGGGCCCCCTTACTCCTACGAGCAGTACTTC. The encoded protein is CASSSTGPPYSYEQYF.

In its sample, this clone is medium-sized. For the CDR3, the DNA is TGTGCCAGCAGTTTGTCAAGGAACACTGAAGCTTTCTTT. This translates into CASSLSRNTEAFF. The chain recombines TRBV12-3 or TRBV12-4 with TRBJ1-1; no reliable D call. This CDR3 has 13 amino acids. V lost 3 bases and J 1 base, leaving 6 bases between the germline ends.

This clone was detected many times. The chain carries TRBV7-3 and TRBJ2-7; D is possibly TRBD2 (5 bases). Per the germline V gene, CDR1 is SGHTA and CDR2 is FQGTGA. The CDR3 contains 12 residues. The V and J ends lost 3 bases and 5 bases respectively, with 8 bases between them. The CDR3 bases are TGTGCCAGCAGCTTGGACGGGAACGAGCAGTACTTC. This translates into CASSLDGNEQYF.

The table lists this clone with many counts. V gene TRBV6-5 combines with J gene TRBJ1-4; a weak D match, TRBD1 (6 bases). The V gene lost 0 bases and the J gene lost 6 bases, with 11 bases spanning the gap. Germline V gives CDR1 MNHEY, CDR2 SVGAGI. The CDR3 contains 15 residues. The CDR3 loop is CASSYSYRADEKLFF. CDR3 nucleotides: TGTGCCAGCAGTTACTCCTACAGGGCGGATGAAAAACTGTTTTTT.

The chain couples TRBV6-4 to TRBJ1-1; 10 bases match TRBD1. V was clipped by 5 bases and J by 4 bases; unmatched bases: 1. The CDR3 contains 13 residues. Germline loops: CDR1 MRHNA, CDR2 SNTAGT. CDR3 DNA sequence: TGTGCCAGCAGTAGGGACAGGGGCACTGAAGCTTTCTTT. Translation: CASSRDRGTEAFF.

The chain recombines TRBV19 with TRBJ1-2, with 8 bases identical to TRBD1. Germline V gene data show CDR1 as LNHDA and CDR2 as SQIVND (reference sequence). There are 15 residues in the CDR3. V dropped 7 bases and J dropped 6; count of bases not matched to a gene: 13. The CDR3 loop reads CASIEPGQGSDGYTF. DNA of the CDR3: TGTGCCAGTATCGAACCCGGACAGGGCTCGGATGGCTACACCTTC.

Many counts were recorded for this clone. The chain joins TRBV28 to TRBJ2-6, with D tentatively TRBD2 (7 bases). V was shortened by 7 bases and J by 0 bases, with 13 bases between the two germline ends. CDR1 is MDHEN, CDR2 SYDVKM, per germline. The CDR3 is made up of 16 amino acids. CDR3 loop: CASTPRGASGANVLTF. DNA of the CDR3: TGTGCCAGCACCCCCCGGGGGGCCTCTGGGGCCAACGTCCTGACTTTC. Full variable domain (missing parts from reference TRBV28 and TRBJ2-6): DVKVTQSSRYLVKRTGEKVFLECVQDMDHENMFWYRQDPGLGLRLIYFSYDVKMKEKGDIPEGYSVSREKKERFSLILESASTNQTSMYLCASTPRGASGANVLTFGAGSRLTVL.

This clone was seen repeatedly, ten times or more. The chain carries TRBV5-5 and TRBJ2-5; D uncertain. Per the germline V gene, CDR1 is SGHKS and CDR2 is YYEKEE (reference sequence). V was trimmed by 1 base and J by 0 bases, leaving 7 bases between them. CDR3 length: 14 residues. CDR3: CASSLNVDQETQYF. The CDR3 region has the DNA TGTGCCAGCAGCTTGAACGTCGACCAAGAGACCCAGTACTTC.

This clone was picked up many times. The V gene is TRBV19, the J gene TRBJ1-4, with a tentative D call TRBD1 (5 bases). Trimming took 1 base from V and 6 from J, leaving 15 bases between them. CDR3 size: 16 residues. Per the germline V gene, CDR1 is LNHDA and CDR2 is SQIVND (reference sequence). CDR3 DNA: TGTGCCAGTAGTATAGGGGGCCCCGACGGAGATGAAAAACTGTTTTTT. This sequence encodes CASSIGGPDGDEKLFF.

This clone was counted a few times. An end of the junction differs from the germline gene, which may be a read error. In the same sample, other DNA sequences code for this CDR3. V and J are TRBV28 and TRBJ1-5, with TRBD1 matching 8 bases. The CDR3 loop spans 16 amino acids. Germline V gene data show CDR1 as MDHEN and CDR2 as SYDVKM. CDR3 protein: CASSGRDRLSNQPQHF. For the CDR3, the DNA is TGTGCTAGCAGCGGAAGGGACAGGCTAAGCAATCAGCCCCAACATTTT.

This CDR3 reads CASSQDVFGVTSNTGELFF. The CDR3 bases are TGTGCCAGCAGCCAAGACGTGTTTGGGGTGACTTCGAACACCGGGGAGCTGTTTTTT. The chain employs TRBV4-2 and TRBJ2-2; no definite D call. Trimming removed 0 bases at V and 0 bases at J, with 17 bases between. Per the germline V gene, CDR1 is LGHNA and CDR2 is YNFKEQ. This CDR3 is built from 19 residues.

This clone was recorded at least ten times. This sequence joins TRBV28 and TRBJ2-7, with D perhaps TRBD2 (6 bases). In germline, CDR1 is MDHEN, CDR2 SYDVKM. V was clipped by 3 bases and J by 3 bases, with 15 bases between them. This CDR3 is built from 15 residues. The CDR3 DNA follows: TGTGCCAGCAGTTTCGCGGCGGGATGGGGCTACGAGCAGTACTTC. Translating it yields CASSFAAGWGYEQYF.

This clone was recorded many times. The rearrangement uses TRBV6-1 and TRBJ1-2, with D unresolved. CDR1 and CDR2 from the germline V gene are MNHNS and SASEGT. The ends were cut back, 4 bases at V and 8 bases at J, with 14 bases in the middle. This CDR3 has 13 residues. CDR3 nucleotides: TGTGCCAGCAGTGTGGGCTCCGTCTCCGGCTACACCTTC. This translates into CASSVGSVSGYTF.

This clone was observed many times. The chain joins TRBV5-1 to TRBJ2-3, with D possibly TRBD2 on 5 matching bases. Per the germline V gene, CDR1 is SGHRS and CDR2 is YFSETQ. V was cut by 7 bases and J by 6 bases, with 18 bases left in between. This CDR3 comprises 14 residues. CDR3 sequence (DNA): TGCGCCAGCCGGCTGGAGGCGCGCGGGGATACGCAGTATTTT. Amino acids: CASRLEARGDTQYF.

This clone has more than one count but fewer than ten. A much larger clone sits a single nucleotide away, making a read error possible. The chain uses TRBV7-9 and TRBJ2-2; D unclear. Trimming took off 2 bases at V and 5 bases at J, with 0 bases between the two ends. The CDR3 runs 11 residues. The germline V gene encodes CDR1 SEHNR and CDR2 FQNEAQ (reference sequence). This CDR3 is CASSLTGELFF. The CDR3 DNA sequence: TGTGCCAGCAGCTTAACCGGGGAGCTGTTTTTT.

This clone was counted at least ten times. The chain uses TRBV6-1 and TRBJ2-2; possibly TRBD1 for D (5 bases). CDR1 and CDR2 from the germline V gene are MNHNS and SASEGT. V lost 3 bases and J lost 16, with 15 bases in between. There are 12 residues in the CDR3. The CDR3, as DNA: TGTGCCAGCAGTGAGAACCCCGCTAGGGGGTTTTTT. Encoded protein: CASSENPARGFF.

This clone was detected ten times or more. The rearrangement uses TRBV20-1 and TRBJ2-3; D gene uncertain. CDR3 length: 14 residues. Germline loops: CDR1 DFQATT, CDR2 SNEGSKA (reference sequence). V was pared by 1 base and J by 2 bases, with 10 bases between. The CDR3 region has the DNA TGCAGTGCTAGAGTGGGCGGCCTCACAGATACGCAGTATTTT. Residues: CSARVGGLTDTQYF.

The chain uses TRBV7-9 and TRBJ2-5; 8 nucleotides agree with TRBD2. The CDR3 has 14 amino acids. Trimming took 3 bases from V and 5 from J; bases not matched to a gene: 5. Per germline, CDR1 SEHNR and CDR2 FQNEAQ (reference sequence). DNA of the CDR3: TGTGCCAGCAGCTTCTCGGGGGGGCCGGAGACCCAGTACTTC. It codes for CASSFSGGPETQYF.